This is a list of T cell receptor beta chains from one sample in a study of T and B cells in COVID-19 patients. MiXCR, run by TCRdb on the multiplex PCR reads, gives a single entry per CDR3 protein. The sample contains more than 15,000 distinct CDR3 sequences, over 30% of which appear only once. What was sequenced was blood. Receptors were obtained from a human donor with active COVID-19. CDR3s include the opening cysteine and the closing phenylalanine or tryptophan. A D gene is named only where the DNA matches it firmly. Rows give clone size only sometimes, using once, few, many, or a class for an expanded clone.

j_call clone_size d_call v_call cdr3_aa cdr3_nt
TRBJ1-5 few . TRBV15 CATSRENQPQHF TGTGCCACCAGCAGAGAGAACCAGCCCCAGCATTTT
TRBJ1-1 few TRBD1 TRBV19 CASSQTGAMSATEAFF TGTGCCAGTAGCCAAACAGGGGCCATGTCGGCCACTGAAGCTTTCTTT
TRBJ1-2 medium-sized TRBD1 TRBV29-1 CSAGTGDGYTF TGCAGCGCCGGGACAGGGGATGGCTACACCTTC
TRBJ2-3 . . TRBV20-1 CSAREELGTDTQYF TGCAGTGCTAGAGAAGAGCTAGGCACAGATACGCAGTATTTT
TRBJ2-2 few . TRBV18 CASSPPLANTGELFF TGTGCCAGCTCACCTCCTCTCGCGAACACCGGGGAGCTGTTTTTT
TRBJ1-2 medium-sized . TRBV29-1 CSVEGPLGTDGYTF TGCAGCGTTGAAGGACCGTTGGGGACCGATGGCTACACCTTC
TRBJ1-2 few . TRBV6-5 CASSYGGGYTF TGTGCCAGCAGTTATGGAGGCGGCTACACCTTC
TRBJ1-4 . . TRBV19 CASRIAGETNEKLFF TGTGCCAGCAGAATTGCGGGGGAGACTAATGAAAAACTGTTTTTT
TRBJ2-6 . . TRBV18 CASSPRDLPSGANVLTF TGTGCCAGCTCACCTCGGGACCTGCCTTCTGGGGCCAACGTCCTGACTTTC
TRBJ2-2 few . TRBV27 CASSSGVLSYGELFF TGTGCCAGCAGCTCAGGGGTTCTTTCCTACGGGGAGCTGTTTTTT
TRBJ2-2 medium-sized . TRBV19 CASSTGDTSTGELFF TGTGCCAGTAGTACCGGGGACACCTCCACCGGGGAGCTGTTTTTT
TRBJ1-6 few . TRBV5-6 CASSFGRDNSPLHF TGTGCCAGCAGCTTCGGCAGGGATAATTCACCCCTCCACTTT
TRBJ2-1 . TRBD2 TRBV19 CASSYSGIIGLAEGSSGEQFF TGTGCCAGTAGTTATTCCGGAATTATCGGACTAGCGGAGGGCTCTTCCGGGGAGCAGTTCTTC
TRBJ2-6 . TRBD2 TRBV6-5 CASRGGSSGANVLTF TGTGCCAGCAGGGGGGGGAGCTCTGGGGCCAACGTCCTGACTTTC